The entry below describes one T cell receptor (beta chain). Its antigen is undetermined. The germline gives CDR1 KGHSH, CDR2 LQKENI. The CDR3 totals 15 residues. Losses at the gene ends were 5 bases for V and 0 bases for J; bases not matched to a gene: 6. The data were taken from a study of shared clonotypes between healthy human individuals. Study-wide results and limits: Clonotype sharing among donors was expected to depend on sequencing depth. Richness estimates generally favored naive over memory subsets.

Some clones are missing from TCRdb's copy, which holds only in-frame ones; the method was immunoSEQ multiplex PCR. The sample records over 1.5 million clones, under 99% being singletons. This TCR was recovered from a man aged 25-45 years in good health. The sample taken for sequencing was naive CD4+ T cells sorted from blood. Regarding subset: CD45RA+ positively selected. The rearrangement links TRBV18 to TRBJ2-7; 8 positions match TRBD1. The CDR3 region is CASSDRGLSSYEQYF. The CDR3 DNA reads TGTGCCAGCTCAGACAGGGGCCTTAGCTCCTACGAGCAGTACTTC.